One sample yielded the 20 T cell receptor beta chains listed below, sequenced in a study of T cell responses to AZD1222 COVID-19 vaccine. Clones were sequenced by immunoSEQ multiplex PCR, and TCRdb holds only the in-frame ones, with some missing. This table holds more than 150,000 clones, 80% to 90% found once. The source was peripheral blood, collected on day 0 of AZD1222 vaccination. The receptor source for this set is an adult in good health.

CDR3 DNA: TGCAGCGTTGAACGTCAGGGCCACAGCTATGGCTACACCTTC. This gives the protein CSVERQGHSYGYTF. This chain connects TRBV29-1 to TRBJ1-2; a possible D gene is TRBD1 (5 bases). Germline lookup yields CDR1 SQVTM and CDR2 ANQGSEA. Trimming removed 2 bases from V and 4 bases from J, with 14 bases in between. The CDR3 contains 14 residues. Full variable domain (remainder filled in from reference TRBV29-1 and TRBJ1-2): SAVISQKPSRDICQRGTSLTIQCQVDSQVTMMFWYRQQPGQSLTLIATANQGSEATYESGFVIDKFPISRPNLTFSTLTVSNMSPEDSSIYLCSVERQGHSYGYTFGSGTRLTVV.

The V and J genes are TRBV27 and TRBJ2-1, with 8 bases fitting TRBD2. This CDR3 region has 19 residues. Germline V gives CDR1 MNHEY, CDR2 SMNVEV (reference sequence). V gave up 2 bases and J gave up 0 bases; unmatched junction bases: 12. The CDR3 here is CASSLRASGPESSYNEQFF. CDR3 bases: TGTGCCAGCAGTTTAAGGGCTAGCGGGCCAGAGAGCTCCTACAATGAGCAGTTCTTC.

The V gene is TRBV4-3, the J gene TRBJ2-2; TRBD2 agrees at 15 bases. The germline gives CDR1 LGHNA, CDR2 YSLEER. The J segment lost 6 bases and the V segment lost 3 bases, leaving 5 bases of the junction unmatched. CDR3 length equals 17 residues. The CDR3 is CASSHNGLAGGPGELFF. The CDR3 coding sequence is TGCGCCAGCAGCCATAACGGACTAGCGGGAGGGCCCGGGGAGCTGTTTTTT.

The gene calls are TRBV6-2 or TRBV6-3 and TRBJ2-2; unclear D gene. CDR3 size: 15 residues. The germline gives CDR1 MNHEY, CDR2 SVGEGT. Trimming removed 0 bases from V and 4 bases from J, with 9 bases in between. This CDR3 reads CASSYSGGSTGELFF. CDR3 bases: TGTGCCAGCAGTTACTCTGGCGGATCCACCGGGGAGCTGTTTTTT.

This sequence joins TRBV5-1 and TRBJ2-2, with unresolved D. CDR3 size: 14 residues. With 8 bases removed from V and 0 bases from J, the gap between germline ends came to 11 bases. Looked up from germline, CDR1 is SGHRS and CDR2 is YFSETQ. This CDR3 is CASGSLSNTGELFF. CDR3 DNA: TGCGCCAGTGGGTCCCTCTCGAACACCGGGGAGCTGTTTTTT. The whole variable domain, filled in from reference TRBV5-1 and TRBJ2-2, reads KAGVTQTPRYLIKTRGQQVTLSCSPISGHRSVSWYQQTPGQGLQFLFEYFSETQRNKGNFPGRFSGRQFSNSRSEMNVSTLELGDSALYLCASGSLSNTGELFFGEGSRLTVL.

The chain recombines TRBV5-1 with TRBJ1-2; the D gene is possibly TRBD1 (6 bases). Deletions cut 3 bases from V and 2 bases from J, with 14 bases between. Per germline, CDR1 SGHRS and CDR2 YFSETQ. The CDR3 spans 15 residues. CDR3 DNA sequence: TGCGCCAGCAGCTCGGGGGCAGGCCTCAACTATGGCTACACCTTC. The encoded protein is CASSSGAGLNYGYTF.

The V gene is TRBV5-1, the J gene TRBJ1-1; D is undetermined. The CDR3 totals 14 residues. Trimming stripped 4 bases from V and 0 bases from J, with 10 bases between. CDR1 and CDR2 from the germline V gene are SGHRS and YFSETQ. CDR3 nucleotide sequence: TGCGCCAGCAGCCCTAGGACGGTGAACACTGAAGCTTTCTTT. It yields the protein CASSPRTVNTEAFF.

With respect to this clone: Other DNA sequences from this sample encode an identical CDR3 as well. The V and J genes are TRBV30 and TRBJ1-5, with 8 bases matching TRBD1. The CDR3 is made up of 13 amino acids. Germline trimming cut 2 bases from V and 4 bases from J; bases unmatched to any gene: 1. Germline assignment: CDR1 GTSNPN and CDR2 SVGIG (reference sequence). The CDR3 reads CAWSRQGNQPQHF. Here the CDR3 DNA reads TGTGCCTGGAGTAGACAGGGGAATCAGCCCCAGCATTTT.

The chain links TRBV9 to TRBJ2-7; TRBD2 matches 9 bases. Germline V gives CDR1 SGDLS, CDR2 YYNGEE. The CDR3 is made up of 15 amino acids. The J segment lost 0 bases and the V segment lost 4 bases, leaving 5 bases of the junction unmatched. Here the CDR3 reads CASSPDSGSSYEQYF. The DNA for the CDR3 is TGTGCCAGCAGCCCAGATAGCGGGAGCTCCTACGAGCAGTACTTC.

This clone was counted once. The rearrangement links TRBV18 to TRBJ2-7; D possibly uses TRBD1 or TRBD2 (6 bases each). The V and J ends lost 5 bases and 1 base respectively, with 27 bases between them. CDR3 length equals 19 residues. Looked up from germline, CDR1 is KGHSH and CDR2 is LQKENI. DNA for the CDR3: TGTGCCAGCTCAACGGGGGTGCGCGGCTTTAAAACAGGGTCCTACGAGCAGTACTTC. As protein: CASSTGVRGFKTGSYEQYF.

This clone came up once. The CDR3 nucleotides are TGTGCCAGCAGTTACAGTGCGAGCGAAGCCCCGTCCACCGGGGAGCTGTTTTTT. This sequence encodes CASSYSASEAPSTGELFF. The chain employs TRBV6-2 or TRBV6-3 and TRBJ2-2; D gene ambiguous. CDR1 and CDR2 (germline): MNHEY, SVGEGT. V lost 2 bases and J 4 bases, leaving 20 bases between the germline ends. CDR3 size: 18 residues.

The genes are TRBV7-9 and TRBJ1-5, with 9 bases aligning to TRBD1. Germline trimming cut 3 bases from V and 5 bases from J; bases unmatched to any gene: 8. The V gene's germline CDR1 is SEHNR and CDR2 FQNEAQ (reference sequence). The CDR3 sequence is 16 residues long. DNA for the CDR3: TGTGCCAGCAGCTTGTGGAGTGGGACAGGGTATCAGCCCCAGCATTTT. Translating gives CASSLWSGTGYQPQHF.

This rearrangement joins TRBV5-4 to TRBJ1-1; TRBD1 matches 9 bases. This CDR3 is 16 amino acids long. The germline gives CDR1 SGHNT, CDR2 YYREEE (reference sequence). V lost 0 bases to trimming and J lost 0 bases; unmatched junction nucleotides: 3. Here the CDR3 reads CASSLAGTGLNTEAFF. CDR3 nucleotides: TGTGCCAGCAGCTTGGCCGGGACAGGGTTGAACACTGAAGCTTTCTTT.

A single count supports this clone. Distinct nucleotide sequences in the sample also encode this CDR3. V and J are TRBV28 and TRBJ1-5; D might be TRBD1 (5 bases). Germline V lookup: CDR1 MDHEN, CDR2 SYDVKM. V was pared by 4 bases and J by 0 bases, with 7 bases between. This CDR3 contains 14 residues. CDR3 DNA: TGTGCCAGCAGTTCCGGGGGTAGCAATCAGCCCCAGCATTTT. Translated: CASSSGGSNQPQHF.

This clone was seen ten or more times. The CDR3 loop is CASSPRTGREKNSDTQYF. DNA of the CDR3: TGTGCCAGCAGCCCTAGGACAGGGCGCGAGAAAAATTCGGATACGCAGTATTTT. V is TRBV14 and J is TRBJ2-3; 8 nucleotides align to TRBD1. Trimming cost V 4 bases and J 6 bases; bases outside gene matches: 18. Germline assignment: CDR1 SGHDN and CDR2 FVKESK. The CDR3 is made up of 18 amino acids. Based on the CDR3 plus reference TRBV14 and TRBJ2-3, the full variable domain is EAGVTQFPSHSVIEKGQTVTLRCDPISGHDNLYWYRRVMGKEIKFLLHFVKESKQDESGMPNNRFLAERTGGTYSTLKVQPAELEDSGVYFCASSPRTGREKNSDTQYFGPGTRLTVL.

The chain is built from TRBV10-3 and TRBJ1-4; D remains ambiguous. Germline CDR1 is ENHRY and CDR2 is SYGVKD. Trimming shortened V by 4 bases and J by 7 bases, and 16 bases separated the two germline ends. This CDR3 has 15 amino acids. The CDR3 reads CAISAGSKEGEKLFF. The CDR3 nucleotides are TGTGCCATCAGTGCGGGATCGAAAGAGGGTGAAAAACTGTTTTTT.

The count of this clone is one. This chain connects TRBV15 to TRBJ1-5; the match to TRBD1 covers 7 bases. V lost 1 base and J lost 10; bases outside the gene matches: 10. The CDR3 length is 15 residues. The germline gives CDR1 LNHNV, CDR2 YYDKDF (reference sequence). This CDR3 reads CATSRAAGGISPQHF. Written as DNA, the CDR3 is TGTGCCACCAGCAGAGCGGCAGGGGGGATCAGCCCCCAGCATTTT.

The chain carries TRBV19 and TRBJ1-3, with TRBD1 as a possible D gene (5 bases). This CDR3 region has 15 residues. V gave up 7 bases and J gave up 5 bases, with 18 bases separating them. Germline V lookup: CDR1 LNHDA, CDR2 SQIVND (reference sequence). The CDR3 spells CASTGYTGRRNTIYF. CDR3 DNA: TGTGCCAGTACCGGATATACGGGACGCAGAAACACCATATATTTT.

This sequence joins TRBV6-5 and TRBJ1-2; D gene unclear. Between the trimmed V and J ends, which lost 7 bases and 8 bases, there was a span of 11 bases. The CDR3 extends over 11 amino acids. CDR1 and CDR2 (germline): MNHEY, SVGAGI. The CDR3, as DNA: TGTGCCAGCATTGGTGGCCGGGGCTACACCTTC. Translating gives CASIGGRGYTF.

This sequence joins TRBV27 and TRBJ1-3, with D tentatively TRBD1 (5 bases). V was shortened by 8 bases and J by 7 bases, with 12 bases between the two germline ends. In germline, CDR1 is MNHEY, CDR2 SMNVEV (reference sequence). The CDR3 sequence is 12 residues long. The CDR3 nucleotides read TGTGCCAGCGTAGGGGTTGGTAACACCATATATTTT. Translation: CASVGVGNTIYF.